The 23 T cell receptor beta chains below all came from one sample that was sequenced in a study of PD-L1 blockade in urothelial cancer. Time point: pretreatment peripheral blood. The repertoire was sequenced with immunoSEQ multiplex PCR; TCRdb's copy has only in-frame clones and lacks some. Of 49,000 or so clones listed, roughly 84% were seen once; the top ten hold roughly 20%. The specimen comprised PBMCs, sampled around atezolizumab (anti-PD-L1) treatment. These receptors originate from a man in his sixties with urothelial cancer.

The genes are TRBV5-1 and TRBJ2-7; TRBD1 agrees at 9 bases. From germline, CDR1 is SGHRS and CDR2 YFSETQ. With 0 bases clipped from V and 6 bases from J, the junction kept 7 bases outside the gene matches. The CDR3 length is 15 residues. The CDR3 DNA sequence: TGCGCCAGCAGCTTGGCCGGGACAGGGACCCTCGAGCAGTACTTC. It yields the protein CASSLAGTGTLEQYF.

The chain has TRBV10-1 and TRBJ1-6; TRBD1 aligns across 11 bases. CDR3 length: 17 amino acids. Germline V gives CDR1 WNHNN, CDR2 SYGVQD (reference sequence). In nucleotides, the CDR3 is TGCGCTTACCTCTGGTCCCGGGACAGGGGGTCGAATTCACCCCTCCACTTT. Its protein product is CAYLWSRDRGSNSPLHF.

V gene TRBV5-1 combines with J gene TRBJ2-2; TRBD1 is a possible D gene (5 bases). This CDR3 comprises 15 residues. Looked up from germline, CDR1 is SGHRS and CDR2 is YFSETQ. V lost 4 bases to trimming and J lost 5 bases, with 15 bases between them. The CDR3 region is CASSVSSGLTGELFF. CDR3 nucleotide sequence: TGCGCCAGCAGCGTAAGCTCAGGGTTGACCGGGGAGCTGTTTTTT. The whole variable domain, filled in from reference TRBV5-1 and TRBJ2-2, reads KAGVTQTPRYLIKTRGQQVTLSCSPISGHRSVSWYQQTPGQGLQFLFEYFSETQRNKGNFPGRFSGRQFSNSRSEMNVSTLELGDSALYLCASSVSSGLTGELFFGEGSRLTVL.

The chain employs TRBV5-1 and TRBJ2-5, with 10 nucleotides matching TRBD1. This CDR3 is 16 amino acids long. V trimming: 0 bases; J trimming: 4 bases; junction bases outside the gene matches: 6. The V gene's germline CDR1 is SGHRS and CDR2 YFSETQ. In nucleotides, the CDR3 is TGCGCCAGCAGCTTGGGCGGGACAGGGGTCGCAGAGACCCAGTACTTC. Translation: CASSLGGTGVAETQYF. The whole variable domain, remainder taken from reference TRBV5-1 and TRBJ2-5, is KAGVTQTPRYLIKTRGQQVTLSCSPISGHRSVSWYQQTPGQGLQFLFEYFSETQRNKGNFPGRFSGRQFSNSRSEMNVSTLELGDSALYLCASSLGGTGVAETQYFGPGTRLLVL.

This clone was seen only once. CDR3 nucleotides: TGTGCCAGCTCAAAGGGACTAGCGGGGTCATCCTCCTACAATGAGCAGTTCTTC. This sequence encodes CASSKGLAGSSSYNEQFF. The chain recombines TRBV18 with TRBJ2-1; 13 positions match TRBD2. The CDR3 covers 18 residues. The junction had 7 bases not matched to a gene; V was cut back by 5 bases and J by 0 bases. Germline V CDR1 and CDR2: KGHSH, LQKENI. Based on the CDR3 plus reference TRBV18 and TRBJ2-1, the full variable domain is NAGVMQNPRHLVRRRGQEARLRCSPMKGHSHVYWYRQLPEEGLKFMVYLQKENIIDESGMPKERFSAEFPKEGPSILRIQQVVRGDSAAYFCASSKGLAGSSSYNEQFFGPGTRLTVL.

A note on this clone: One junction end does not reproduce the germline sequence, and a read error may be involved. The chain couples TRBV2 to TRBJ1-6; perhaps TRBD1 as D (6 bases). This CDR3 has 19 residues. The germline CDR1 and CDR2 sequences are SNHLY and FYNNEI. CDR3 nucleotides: TGTGCCAGCAGCGAAGGACTCTTCGGGGGGGCGAATTATAATTCACCCCTCCACTTT. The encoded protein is CASSEGLFGGANYNSPLHF.

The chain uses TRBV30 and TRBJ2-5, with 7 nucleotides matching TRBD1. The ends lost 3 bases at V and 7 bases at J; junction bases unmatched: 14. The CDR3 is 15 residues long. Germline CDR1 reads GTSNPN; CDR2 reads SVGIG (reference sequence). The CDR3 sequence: CAWRGDRSSHGTQYF. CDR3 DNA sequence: TGTGCCTGGAGGGGGGACAGAAGTTCTCATGGGACCCAGTACTTC.

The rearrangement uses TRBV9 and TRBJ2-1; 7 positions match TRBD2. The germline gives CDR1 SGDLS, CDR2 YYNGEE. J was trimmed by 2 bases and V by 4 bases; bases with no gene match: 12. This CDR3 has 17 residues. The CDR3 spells CASSPTWGEGPYNEQFF. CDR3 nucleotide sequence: TGTGCCAGCAGCCCAACCTGGGGGGAGGGCCCCTACAATGAGCAGTTCTTC.

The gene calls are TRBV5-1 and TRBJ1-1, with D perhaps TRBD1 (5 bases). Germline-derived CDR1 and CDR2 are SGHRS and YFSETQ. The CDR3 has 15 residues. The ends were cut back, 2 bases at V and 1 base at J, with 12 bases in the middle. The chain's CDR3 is CASSFGTGENTEAFF. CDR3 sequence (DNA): TGCGCCAGCAGCTTTGGGACGGGAGAGAACACTGAAGCTTTCTTT.

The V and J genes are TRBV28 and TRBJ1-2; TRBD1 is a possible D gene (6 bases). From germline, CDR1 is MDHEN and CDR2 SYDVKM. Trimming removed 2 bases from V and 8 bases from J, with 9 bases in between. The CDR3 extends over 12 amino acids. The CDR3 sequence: CASSLGQGGYTF. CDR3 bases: TGTGCCAGCAGTTTAGGCCAGGGGGGCTACACCTTC.

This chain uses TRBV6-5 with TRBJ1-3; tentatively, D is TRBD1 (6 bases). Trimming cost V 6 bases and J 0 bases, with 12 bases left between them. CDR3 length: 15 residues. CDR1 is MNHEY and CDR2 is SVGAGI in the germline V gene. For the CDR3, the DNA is TGTGCCAGCAGCCCAGGACAGCTCTCTGGAAACACCATATATTTT. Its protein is CASSPGQLSGNTIYF.

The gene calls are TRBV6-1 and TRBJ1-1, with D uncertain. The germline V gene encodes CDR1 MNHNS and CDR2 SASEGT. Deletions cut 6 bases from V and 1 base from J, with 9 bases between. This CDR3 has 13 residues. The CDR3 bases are TGTGCCAGCAGACTACAACCGAACACTGAAGCTTTCTTT. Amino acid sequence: CASRLQPNTEAFF.

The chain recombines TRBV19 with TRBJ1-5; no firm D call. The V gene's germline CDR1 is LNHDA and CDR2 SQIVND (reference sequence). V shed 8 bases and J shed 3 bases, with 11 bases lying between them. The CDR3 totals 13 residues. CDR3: CASSIRINQPQHF. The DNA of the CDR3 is TGTGCCAGTTCTATCAGGATCAATCAGCCCCAGCATTTT.

CDR3 DNA sequence: TGCGCCAGCAGCTTGGATGCAGCGATGAACACTGAAGCTTTCTTT. Translated: CASSLDAAMNTEAFF. The V gene is TRBV5-1, the J gene TRBJ1-1, with no clear D. Trimming stripped 0 bases from V and 0 bases from J, with 9 bases between. Germline V gives CDR1 SGHRS, CDR2 YFSETQ. The CDR3 spans 15 residues.

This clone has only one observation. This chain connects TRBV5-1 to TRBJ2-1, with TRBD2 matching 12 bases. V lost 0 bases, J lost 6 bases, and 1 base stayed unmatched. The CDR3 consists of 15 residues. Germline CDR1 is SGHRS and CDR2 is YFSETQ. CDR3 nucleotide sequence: TGCGCCAGCAGCTTGGAACTAGCGGGGGGCAATGAGCAGTTCTTC. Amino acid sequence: CASSLELAGGNEQFF.

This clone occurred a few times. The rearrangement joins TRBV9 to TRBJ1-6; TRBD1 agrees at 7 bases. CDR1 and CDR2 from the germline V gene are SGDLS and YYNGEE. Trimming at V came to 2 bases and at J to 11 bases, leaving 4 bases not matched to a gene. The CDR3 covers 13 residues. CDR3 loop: CASSVQQGPPLHF. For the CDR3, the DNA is TGTGCCAGCAGCGTCCAACAGGGGCCACCCCTCCACTTT.

CDR3 sequence (DNA): TGTGCCAGCAGCGTAGTGGGCAATATGAACACTGAAGCTTTCTTT. Encoded protein: CASSVVGNMNTEAFF. This chain uses TRBV9 with TRBJ1-1, with D uncertain. This CDR3 spans 15 amino acids. The V end lost 0 bases, the J end lost 0 bases, and 9 bases lay between the germline ends. Germline CDR1 and CDR2: SGDLS and YYNGEE.

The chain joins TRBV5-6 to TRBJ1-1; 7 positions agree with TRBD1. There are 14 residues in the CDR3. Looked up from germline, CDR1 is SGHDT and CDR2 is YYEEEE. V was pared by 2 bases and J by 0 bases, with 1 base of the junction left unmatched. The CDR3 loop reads CASSFDRVNTEAFF. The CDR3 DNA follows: TGTGCCAGCAGCTTTGACAGGGTGAACACTGAAGCTTTCTTT.

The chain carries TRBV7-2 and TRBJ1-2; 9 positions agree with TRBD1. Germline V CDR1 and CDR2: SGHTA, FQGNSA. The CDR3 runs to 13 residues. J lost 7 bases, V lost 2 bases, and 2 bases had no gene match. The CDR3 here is CASSLRDRAGYTF. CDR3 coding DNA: TGTGCCAGCAGCTTACGGGACAGGGCTGGCTACACCTTC.

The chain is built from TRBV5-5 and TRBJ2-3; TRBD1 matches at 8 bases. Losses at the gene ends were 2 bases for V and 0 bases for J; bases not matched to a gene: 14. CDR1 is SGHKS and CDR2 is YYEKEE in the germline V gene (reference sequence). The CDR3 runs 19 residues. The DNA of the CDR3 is TGTGCCAGCAGCTTCTCGACAGGGGACCAGCTGTGGAGCACAGATACGCAGTATTTT. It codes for CASSFSTGDQLWSTDTQYF.

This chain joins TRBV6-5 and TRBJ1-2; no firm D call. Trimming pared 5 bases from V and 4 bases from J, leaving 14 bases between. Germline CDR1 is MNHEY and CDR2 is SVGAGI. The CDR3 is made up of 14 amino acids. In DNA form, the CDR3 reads TGTGCCAGCAGTAACCGGCCAGCGTCCTATGGCTACACCTTC. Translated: CASSNRPASYGYTF.

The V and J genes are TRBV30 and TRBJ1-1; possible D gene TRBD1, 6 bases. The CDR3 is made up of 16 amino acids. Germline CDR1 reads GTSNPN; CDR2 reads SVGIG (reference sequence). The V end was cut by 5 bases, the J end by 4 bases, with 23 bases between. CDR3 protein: CAWRLGAPQGSTEAFF. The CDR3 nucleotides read TGTGCCTGGCGCCTCGGAGCCCCACAGGGATCCACTGAAGCTTTCTTT.

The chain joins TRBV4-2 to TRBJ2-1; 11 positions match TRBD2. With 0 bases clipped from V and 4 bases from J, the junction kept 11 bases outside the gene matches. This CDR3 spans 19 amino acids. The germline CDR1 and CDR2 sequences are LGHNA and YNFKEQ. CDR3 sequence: CASSQDPTSGRAQYNEQFF. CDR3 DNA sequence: TGTGCCAGCAGCCAAGACCCCACTAGCGGGAGAGCCCAGTACAATGAGCAGTTCTTC.